These T cell receptor beta chains were read from a single sample in a study of CD8 T cells in Susac syndrome. MiXCR, applied by TCRdb to the immunoSEQ multiplex PCR reads, yields one record per CDR3 protein. The sample holds over 140,000 distinct CDR3 sequences, roughly 94% seen once. Sequencing was carried out using CD4+ T cells from PBMCs. The origin of the receptors is a human donor with Susac syndrome. Both conserved end residues are part of each CDR3. A D gene is named only where the DNA matches it firmly. For some rows the clone size is stated as once, few or many, or as a class when expanded; others skip it.

.	TRBV7-2	TRBJ1-1	.	TGTGCCAGCAGCCCGTTGGTAGCCAACACTGAAGCTTTCTTT	CASSPLVANTEAFF
.	TRBV20-1	TRBJ2-5	TRBD1	TGCAGTGCTAGAGATAGGACAGGGGCCGGGGGGACCCAGTACTTC	CSARDRTGAGGTQYF
.	TRBV5-4	TRBJ1-1	TRBD1	TGTGCCAGCAGAGGACAGGGGGCAACTGAAGCTTTCTTT	CASRGQGATEAFF
.	TRBV6-2/TRBV6-3	TRBJ2-4	.	TGTGCCAGCAGTTACTTTTATGAGGGTACCAAAAACATTCAGTACTTC	CASSYFYEGTKNIQYF
.	TRBV28	TRBJ2-5	.	TGTGCCAGCAGTTATGACAGGAAAGAGACCCAGTACTTC	CASSYDRKETQYF
.	TRBV29-1	TRBJ2-5	.	TGCAGCGTTGGAGAGACAGGGAGGAGGGAGACCCAGTACTTC	CSVGETGRRETQYF
.	TRBV28	TRBJ2-2	TRBD1	TGTGCCAGCAGAGACCCGACAGGGGGCACCGGGGAGCTGTTTTTT	CASRDPTGGTGELFF
.	TRBV20-1	TRBJ2-7	.	TGCAGTGCTCGTCTGGGGCGGGACTTCTACGAGCAGTACTTC	CSARLGRDFYEQYF
.	TRBV28	TRBJ2-1	.	TGTGCCAGCAGGATTGGGACCTACAATGAGCAGTTCTTC	CASRIGTYNEQFF
.	TRBV7-2	TRBJ2-7	TRBD1	TGTGCCAGCAGCTCAGGACAGGGGCAGTACTTC	CASSSGQGQYF
.	TRBV12-3/TRBV12-4	TRBJ2-5	TRBD2	TGTGCCAGCAGTTTCGGACTAGCCGGGGAGACCCAGTACTTC	CASSFGLAGETQYF
.	TRBV20-1	TRBJ2-3	TRBD1	TGCAGTGCTAGAGTCCCGCTGAAGGGCAGGGGGTACACAGATACGCAGTATTTT	CSARVPLKGRGYTDTQYF
once	TRBV24-1	TRBJ2-3	.	TGTGCCACCAGTAGGCAGGAAAGCACAGATACGCAGTATTTT	CATSRQESTDTQYF
once	TRBV12-3/TRBV12-4	TRBJ2-1	.	TGTGCCAGCAGCCACCGTCACGGTGAGCAGTTCTTC	CASSHRHGEQFF
.	TRBV5-1	TRBJ2-5	TRBD2	TGCGCCAGCAGCCGGACTAGCGGGGTACGGGAGACCCAGTACTTC	CASSRTSGVRETQYF
.	TRBV20-1	TRBJ1-1	.	TGCAGTGCTAGCGGACAGAGGCACACTGAAGCTTTCTTT	CSASGQRHTEAFF
.	TRBV20-1	TRBJ2-5	.	TGCAGTGCTAGAGGCAGCCGAGAGACCCAGTACTTC	CSARGSRETQYF
.	TRBV2	TRBJ1-5	TRBD1	TGTGCCAGCAGTGGACAGGGGTCATGGCAGCCCCAGCATTTT	CASSGQGSWQPQHF
.	TRBV15	TRBJ2-1	TRBD2	TGTGCCACCAGCAGAGAGGGCGGCGGGGGGGCCTATGAGCAGTTCTTC	CATSREGGGGAYEQFF
few	TRBV27	TRBJ1-2	.	TGTGCCAGCAGTTTGTGGGGCAACTATGGCTACACCTTC	CASSLWGNYGYTF
.	TRBV3-1	TRBJ1-1	TRBD1	TGTGCCAGCAGCCGGACCGCAGGGGGCCCTGAAGCTTTCTTT	CASSRTAGGPEAFF
.	TRBV12-3/TRBV12-4	TRBJ2-7	.	TGTGCCAGCAGTCCCGGGACCAGTGGTGAGCAGTACTTC	CASSPGTSGEQYF
.	TRBV4-3	TRBJ2-2	.	TGCGCCAGCAGCCAAGATCTTTTACAGAACGGGGAGCTGTTTTTT	CASSQDLLQNGELFF
.	TRBV1	TRBJ1-3	.	TGCACCAGCAGCCAAGGAGGTGAGGGGGCTGGAAACACCATATATTTT	CTSSQGGEGAGNTIYF
.	TRBV20-1	TRBJ1-2	.	TGCAGTGCTGGTTATCGGCGTACCAACTATGGCTACACCTTC	CSAGYRRTNYGYTF
.	TRBV12-3/TRBV12-4	TRBJ2-7	TRBD1	TGTGCCAGCAGTACGGACAGGGTAACCTACGAGCAGTACTTC	CASSTDRVTYEQYF
.	TRBV7-2	TRBJ1-1	.	TGTGCCAGCAGCCCGGGACGGCTATGGGCTGAAGCTTTCTTT	CASSPGRLWAEAFF
once	TRBV20-1	TRBJ1-1	TRBD1	TGCAGTGCTAGAGATTTGACAGGGGGGACTGAAGCTTTCTTT	CSARDLTGGTEAFF
.	TRBV9	TRBJ2-6	.	TGTGCCAGCAGCGTAGCCGGGGCTGGGGCCAACGTCCTGACTTTC	CASSVAGAGANVLTF